Listed below are T cell receptor beta chains from one sample, sequenced in a study. TCRdb reprocessed the multiplex PCR reads via MiXCR and lists one record per CDR3 protein. The sample records 970 or so distinct CDR3 sequences, about 2.5% being singletons. Sequencing was done on a sample of Tregs sorted from blood. Receptors originate from a female donor with breast cancer. Both conserved end residues are part of each CDR3. Each record gives: clone size, D gene, J gene, V gene, CDR3 DNA, CDR3 protein. The D gene is left open where the match is weak. A clone size is listed for some rows: how often the clone was seen (once, few, many), or a class if it is expanded.

>medium-sized|NA|TRBJ1-2|TRBV12-3/TRBV12-4
TGTGCCAGCAGCCGCGACGGAAACTATGGCTACACCTTC
CASSRDGNYGYTF
>medium-sized|NA|TRBJ1-2|TRBV12-3/TRBV12-4
TGTGCCAGCAGGGAATCGGGGATGAACTATGGCTACACCTTC
CASRESGMNYGYTF
>NA|NA|TRBJ1-2|TRBV12-3/TRBV12-4
TGTGCCAGCAGTACGGACTATGGCTACACCTTC
CASSTDYGYTF
>medium-sized|NA|TRBJ1-2|TRBV12-3/TRBV12-4
TGTGCCAGCAGGGATCCACAGGGAGGGTTAGGTGGCTACACCTTC
CASRDPQGGLGGYTF
>medium-sized|NA|TRBJ1-2|TRBV12-3/TRBV12-4
TGTGCCAGCAGTTTTCCATCCGGGAACGGCTACACCTTC
CASSFPSGNGYTF
>medium-sized|TRBD1|TRBJ1-2|TRBV12-3/TRBV12-4
TGTGCCAGCAGTATCGGGACAGCGAACTATGGCTACACCTTC
CASSIGTANYGYTF
>large|NA|TRBJ1-2|TRBV12-3/TRBV12-4
TGTGCCAGCAGCATGGACGGAAACTATGGCTACACCTTC
CASSMDGNYGYTF
>medium-sized|NA|TRBJ1-2|TRBV12-5
TGTGCTAGTGGTACTCCGGCAGGTTATGGCTACACCTTC
CASGTPAGYGYTF
>medium-sized|TRBD1|TRBJ1-2|TRBV12-3/TRBV12-4
TGTGCCAGCAGCCGGGGACAGCGCGATGGCTACACCTTC
CASSRGQRDGYTF
>medium-sized|TRBD1|TRBJ1-2|TRBV12-3/TRBV12-4
TGTGCCAGCAGTTTCGACAGGGAGGATGGCTACACCTTC
CASSFDREDGYTF
>medium-sized|NA|TRBJ1-2|TRBV12-5
TGTGCTAGTGGTCTGGGGATGGGAAACTATGGCTACACCTTC
CASGLGMGNYGYTF
>medium-sized|NA|TRBJ1-2|TRBV12-3/TRBV12-4
TGTGCCAGCAGTTTAGGGTCTGCCCGCTATGGCTACACCTTC
CASSLGSARYGYTF
>medium-sized|NA|TRBJ1-2|TRBV12-3/TRBV12-4
TGTGCCAGCAGAGAAGCAGGGGAGGATGGCTACACCTTC
CASREAGEDGYTF
>large|NA|TRBJ1-2|TRBV12-3/TRBV12-4
TGTGCCAGCAGTTTTCCCGGGACGGCCTATGGCTACACCTTC
CASSFPGTAYGYTF
>medium-sized|NA|TRBJ1-2|TRBV12-3/TRBV12-4
TGTGCCAGCAGTTTTGGTTCACAGTACACTAACTATGGCTACACCTTC
CASSFGSQYTNYGYTF
>medium-sized|NA|TRBJ1-2|TRBV12-3/TRBV12-4
TGTGCCAGCAGTTTTGATCAAGGGTATGGCTACACCTTC
CASSFDQGYGYTF
>medium-sized|NA|TRBJ1-2|TRBV12-3/TRBV12-4
TGTGCCAGCAGTTTTGAGAATAACTATGGCTACACCTTC
CASSFENNYGYTF
>medium-sized|NA|TRBJ1-2|TRBV12-3/TRBV12-4
TGTGCCAGCAGGGGCTCGTGGGCGAGGAATGGCTACACCTTC
CASRGSWARNGYTF
>medium-sized|NA|TRBJ1-2|TRBV12-3/TRBV12-4
TGTGCCAGCAGTTTAGGCCTGGGTAGATTCGGCTACACCTTC
CASSLGLGRFGYTF
>many|NA|TRBJ1-2|TRBV12-3/TRBV12-4
TGTGCCAGCAGTGATGGCCCCGGGCCGTACACCTTC
CASSDGPGPYTF
>medium-sized|NA|TRBJ1-2|TRBV12-3/TRBV12-4
TGTGCCAGCAGTACAGGCTTCGGAGGCTACACCTTC
CASSTGFGGYTF
>large|NA|TRBJ1-2|TRBV12-3/TRBV12-4
TGTGCCAGCAGTTCCAGGGGTCACGGTGGCTACACCTTC
CASSSRGHGGYTF
>large|NA|TRBJ1-2|TRBV12-3/TRBV12-4
TGTGCCAGCAGTTTGTTTACACCCGACTATGGCTACACCTTC
CASSLFTPDYGYTF
>large|NA|TRBJ1-2|TRBV12-3/TRBV12-4
TGTGCCAGCAGTTTAGTGAGCTATGGCTACACCTTC
CASSLVSYGYTF
>medium-sized|TRBD1|TRBJ1-2|TRBV12-3/TRBV12-4
TGTGCCAGCAGTCCACGGACAGGGAGCTATGGCTACACCTTC
CASSPRTGSYGYTF
>NA|NA|TRBJ1-2|TRBV12-3/TRBV12-4
TGTGCCAGCAGCCGTTACCCTAACTATGGCTACACCTTC
CASSRYPNYGYTF
>medium-sized|NA|TRBJ1-2|TRBV12-3/TRBV12-4
TGTGCCAGCAGTTTTAAGGACGTGGACAGTGGTAACTATGGCTACACCTTC
CASSFKDVDSGNYGYTF
>medium-sized|NA|TRBJ1-2|TRBV12-3/TRBV12-4
TGTGCCAGCAGTTTCGAGGGGATAGGTGGCTACACCTTC
CASSFEGIGGYTF
>medium-sized|NA|TRBJ1-2|TRBV12-3/TRBV12-4
TGTGCCAGCAGTTTAGCGAGGTGGAGGGGAAGAGGCGGCTATGGCTACACCTTC
CASSLARWRGRGGYGYTF
>medium-sized|TRBD1|TRBJ1-2|TRBV12-3/TRBV12-4
TGTGCCAGCAGCGCGGGACAGCAAATTGGCTACACCTTC
CASSAGQQIGYTF
>medium-sized|NA|TRBJ1-2|TRBV12-3/TRBV12-4
TGTGCCAGCAGTTTAGTTGGGGCTAGCTATGGCTACACCTTC
CASSLVGASYGYTF
>medium-sized|NA|TRBJ1-2|TRBV12-3/TRBV12-4
TGTGCCAGCAGTTCCGGGAGGTATGGCTACACCTTC
CASSSGRYGYTF
>medium-sized|NA|TRBJ1-2|TRBV12-3/TRBV12-4
TGTGCCAGCAGCCCGACAGGAGCTAACTATGGCTACACCTTC
CASSPTGANYGYTF
>medium-sized|NA|TRBJ1-2|TRBV12-3/TRBV12-4
TGTGCCAGCAGTTTATCAAGGGGCGCAGAGGATCGCTACACCTTC
CASSLSRGAEDRYTF
>many|NA|TRBJ1-2|TRBV12-3/TRBV12-4
TGTGCCAGCAGTCGACATGGGGCGGCTAACTATGGCTACACCTTC
CASSRHGAANYGYTF
>medium-sized|NA|TRBJ1-2|TRBV12-3/TRBV12-4
TGTGCCAGCAGTTTCTCCAGGGGCCCTAGCTATGGCTACACCTTC
CASSFSRGPSYGYTF
>medium-sized|NA|TRBJ1-2|TRBV12-3/TRBV12-4
TGTGCCAGCAGTTTAGAGGCAGGGGAGGGCTACACCTTC
CASSLEAGEGYTF
>medium-sized|NA|TRBJ1-2|TRBV12-3/TRBV12-4
TGTGCCAGCAGTTTATTCCGACCAGACTATGGCTACACCTTC
CASSLFRPDYGYTF
>medium-sized|TRBD1|TRBJ1-2|TRBV12-3/TRBV12-4
TGTGCCACCGGGGACAGCCAGCAAAGCGGCTATGGCTACACCTTC
CATGDSQQSGYGYTF
>medium-sized|NA|TRBJ1-2|TRBV12-3/TRBV12-4
TGTGCCAGCAGCCGAACGGAAGGCTACACCTTC
CASSRTEGYTF
>medium-sized|NA|TRBJ1-2|TRBV12-3/TRBV12-4
TGTGCCAGCAGTTTACGGAACGGACTCGGCTACACCTTC
CASSLRNGLGYTF
>medium-sized|NA|TRBJ1-2|TRBV12-3/TRBV12-4
TGTGCCAGCAGTTCAGGGTCTGGTGGCTACACCTTC
CASSSGSGGYTF
>medium-sized|NA|TRBJ1-2|TRBV12-3/TRBV12-4
TGTGCCAGCAGTTCCCAGGAGAACTATGGCTACACCTTC
CASSSQENYGYTF